This TCR beta chain was identified in a study of cytomegalovirus exposure and HLA in healthy donors. Germline lookup yields CDR1 SGHAT and CDR2 FQNNGV. The ends lost 4 bases at V and 2 bases at J; junction bases unmatched: 9. This CDR3 contains 17 residues. The sample holds one count of this clone. Primers: 60 Vbeta forward and 13 Jbeta reverse. Produced via immunoSEQ multiplex PCR; TCRdb's table is partial and in-frame only. Here the sample spans some 120,000 clones, around 86% being singletons. The rearrangement joins TRBV11-2 to TRBJ2-1; 9 nucleotides align to TRBD2. Sequenced input: PBMCs. This clonotype originated in a woman younger than 45 in good health and CMV-seronegative. The CDR3 DNA sequence: TGTGCCAGCAGCTCTCCTTTAGCGGGAGAAACCTACAATGAGCAGTTCTTC. It specifies CASSSPLAGETYNEQFF. The variable domain in full, with the rest retrieved from reference TRBV11-2 and TRBJ2-1, is EAGVAQSPRYKIIEKRQSVAFWCNPISGHATLYWYQQILGQGPKLLIQFQNNGVVDDSQLPKDRFSAERLKGVDSTLKIQPAKLEDSAVYLCASSSPLAGETYNEQFFGPGTRLTVL.